This TCR beta chain was recovered during a study of T-cell reconstitution after alpha-beta-depleted transplantation in children. The CDR3 runs to 16 residues. The V end lost 0 bases, the J end lost 3 bases, and 15 bases lay between the germline ends. Germline loops: CDR1 SGHAT, CDR2 FQNNGV. Study outcomes and limitations: Newly produced T cells mostly provided counts and TCRbeta diversity after one year, as hyperexpanded clones declined. After transplant, high TCRbeta diversity at day 60 in some patients arose from surviving recipient T cells and thymic progenitors. The origin of alpha-beta T cells about two months after transplant was reportedly several hundred expanded graft clones.

This clonotype has a handful of counts. The antigen remains undetermined. Molecular barcoding with unique molecular identifiers was used for the TCRbeta library. TCRdb processed the PCR reads anew with MiXCR; each CDR3 protein has one entry. This table has about 300,000 distinct CDR3 sequences, roughly 7.8% appearing once. This sequence joins TRBV11-2 and TRBJ2-7; the D gene could be TRBD1 or TRBD2 (7 bases each). The sequencing used peripheral blood, collected 360 days after TCRalphabeta/CD19-depleted stem cell transplant. This TCR was recovered from a female patient aged 2 to 10 who had a stem cell transplant for Fanconi anemia, so the T cells may come from the graft donor. The CDR3 region is CASSLDRGDSYYEQYF. CDR3 bases: TGTGCCAGCAGCTTAGATCGGGGGGACAGCTACTACGAGCAGTACTTC. The full variable domain, rest sourced from reference TRBV11-2 and TRBJ2-7, is EAGVAQSPRYKIIEKRQSVAFWCNPISGHATLYWYQQILGQGPKLLIQFQNNGVVDDSQLPKDRFSAERLKGVDSTLKIQPAKLEDSAVYLCASSLDRGDSYYEQYFGPGTRLTVT.